The rows below give T cell receptor beta chains drawn from one sample of a study of glioma-infiltrating T cells. Via MiXCR, TCRdb re-called the multiplex PCR reads, giving one row per CDR3 protein. The sample shows about 110,000 distinct CDR3 sequences, around a quarter of them seen only once. Sequenced input: glioma tissue, nonneoplastic brain tissue, or PBMCs (not recorded which). These receptor sequences come from a human donor with low-grade glioma or glioblastoma, undergoing nonglioma brain surgery, or in good health (not recorded which). The CDR3 runs from the conserved cysteine through the conserved F or W. Fields, in order: V gene, clone size, J gene, D gene, CDR3 protein, CDR3 DNA. The D gene is left open where the match is weak. Only part of the rows carry a size: once, few, many, or a class if the clone is expanded.

v_call: TRBV7-9; clone_size: few; j_call: TRBJ2-1; d_call: TRBD2; cdr3_aa: CASSSKSGGPALTYNEQFF; cdr3_nt: TGTGCCAGCAGCTCCAAAAGCGGGGGGCCGGCCCTTACCTACAATGAGCAGTTCTTC
v_call: TRBV6-2/TRBV6-3; clone_size: many; j_call: TRBJ2-7; d_call: -; cdr3_aa: CASSFSPFGVRLYEQYF; cdr3_nt: TGTGCCAGCAGTTTTTCCCCTTTTGGCGTTCGGTTATACGAGCAGTACTTC
v_call: TRBV12-3/TRBV12-4; clone_size: -; j_call: TRBJ1-1; d_call: TRBD1; cdr3_aa: CASSPSRGRQEAFF; cdr3_nt: TGTGCCAGCAGTCCGTCCAGGGGGCGTCAAGAAGCTTTCTTT
v_call: TRBV19; clone_size: many; j_call: TRBJ1-1; d_call: -; cdr3_aa: CAMTPSGSSATEAFF; cdr3_nt: TGTGCCATGACCCCTTCGGGGAGTTCCGCCACTGAAGCTTTCTTT
v_call: TRBV4-1; clone_size: many; j_call: TRBJ2-3; d_call: -; cdr3_aa: CASSQAGALTDTQYF; cdr3_nt: TGCGCCAGCAGCCAAGCGGGAGCCCTCACAGATACGCAGTATTTT
v_call: TRBV18; clone_size: many; j_call: TRBJ2-7; d_call: TRBD1; cdr3_aa: CASSPRRDSYEQYF; cdr3_nt: TGTGCCAGCTCACCACGCCGGGACAGCTACGAGCAGTACTTC
v_call: TRBV6-1; clone_size: many; j_call: TRBJ2-1; d_call: TRBD2; cdr3_aa: CASTTRAREGYNEQFF; cdr3_nt: TGTGCCAGCACCACGAGGGCGAGGGAGGGCTACAATGAGCAGTTCTTC
v_call: TRBV7-9; clone_size: -; j_call: TRBJ2-1; d_call: -; cdr3_aa: CASSSGSSSYNEQFF; cdr3_nt: TGTGCCAGCAGCTCGGGCAGCAGCTCCTACAATGAGCAGTTCTTC
v_call: TRBV20-1; clone_size: many; j_call: TRBJ1-1; d_call: -; cdr3_aa: CSATSSGTEAFF; cdr3_nt: TGCAGTGCTACATCTTCTGGGACTGAAGCTTTCTTT
v_call: TRBV12-3/TRBV12-4; clone_size: few; j_call: TRBJ2-5; d_call: TRBD2; cdr3_aa: CASSLLAGEETQYF; cdr3_nt: TGTGCCAGCAGTTTACTAGCGGGGGAAGAGACCCAGTACTTC
v_call: TRBV29-1; clone_size: many; j_call: TRBJ1-3; d_call: -; cdr3_aa: CSVAGRGGNTIYF; cdr3_nt: TGCAGCGTTGCGGGGAGGGGTGGAAACACCATATATTTT
v_call: TRBV6-5; clone_size: many; j_call: TRBJ2-3; d_call: -; cdr3_aa: CASSYSMASASTDTQYF; cdr3_nt: TGTGCCAGCAGTTACTCGATGGCTTCCGCTAGCACAGATACGCAGTATTTT
v_call: TRBV7-9; clone_size: many; j_call: TRBJ2-1; d_call: TRBD2; cdr3_aa: CASSFAGGIYNEQFF; cdr3_nt: TGTGCCAGCAGCTTCGCGGGAGGAATCTACAATGAGCAGTTCTTC
v_call: TRBV6-1; clone_size: -; j_call: TRBJ2-7; d_call: TRBD2; cdr3_aa: CAISGFSGTSYEQYF; cdr3_nt: TGTGCCATCAGTGGTTTTAGCGGGACCTCCTACGAGCAGTACTTC
v_call: TRBV29-1; clone_size: -; j_call: TRBJ2-7; d_call: -; cdr3_aa: CSGGHTYEQYF; cdr3_nt: TGCAGCGGTGGACATACCTACGAGCAGTACTTC
v_call: TRBV6-5; clone_size: many; j_call: TRBJ2-3; d_call: -; cdr3_aa: CASSYTPSTSFVTDTQYF; cdr3_nt: TGTGCCAGCAGTTACACCCCAAGCACTAGTTTCGTGACAGATACGCAGTATTTT
v_call: TRBV7-2; clone_size: many; j_call: TRBJ2-7; d_call: TRBD2; cdr3_aa: CASSPTGLAPYEQYF; cdr3_nt: TGTGCCAGCAGCCCAACAGGACTAGCGCCCTACGAGCAGTACTTC
v_call: TRBV20-1; clone_size: -; j_call: TRBJ2-1; d_call: TRBD1; cdr3_aa: CSARRQGRFF; cdr3_nt: TGCAGTGCTCGCCGACAGGGACGGTTCTTC
v_call: TRBV20-1; clone_size: -; j_call: TRBJ2-1; d_call: TRBD2; cdr3_aa: CSAAGLAGSNAQFF; cdr3_nt: TGCAGTGCTGCCGGACTAGCGGGGTCCAATGCGCAGTTCTTC
v_call: TRBV20-1; clone_size: many; j_call: TRBJ2-7; d_call: TRBD2; cdr3_aa: CSQLPSGTSRGEQYF; cdr3_nt: TGCAGCCAACTACCATCCGGGACTAGCAGGGGGGAGCAGTACTTC
v_call: TRBV7-2; clone_size: many; j_call: TRBJ1-5; d_call: -; cdr3_aa: CASSLMGNQPQHF; cdr3_nt: TGTGCCAGCAGCTTAATGGGCAATCAGCCCCAGCATTTT
v_call: TRBV27; clone_size: many; j_call: TRBJ1-2; d_call: TRBD1; cdr3_aa: CASRPNPTGVYGYTF; cdr3_nt: TGTGCCAGCAGGCCTAACCCGACAGGGGTCTATGGCTACACCTTC
v_call: TRBV4-3; clone_size: few; j_call: TRBJ1-2; d_call: -; cdr3_aa: CASSQDFLYGYTF; cdr3_nt: TGCGCCAGCAGCCAAGACTTCCTCTATGGCTACACCTTC
v_call: TRBV20-1; clone_size: many; j_call: TRBJ1-1; d_call: TRBD1; cdr3_aa: CSVRDRGNTEAFF; cdr3_nt: TGCAGTGTTCGGGACAGGGGCAACACTGAAGCTTTCTTT
v_call: TRBV7-2; clone_size: many; j_call: TRBJ1-2; d_call: -; cdr3_aa: CASSPATNYGYTF; cdr3_nt: TGTGCCAGCAGCCCCGCGACTAACTATGGCTACACCTTC
v_call: TRBV6-4; clone_size: many; j_call: TRBJ2-7; d_call: -; cdr3_aa: CASSRIATYEQYF; cdr3_nt: TGTGCCAGCAGTAGGATAGCCACCTACGAGCAGTACTTC
v_call: TRBV20-1; clone_size: -; j_call: TRBJ1-1; d_call: -; cdr3_aa: CSARDYKKEIIGAEAFF; cdr3_nt: TGCAGTGCTAGAGACTACAAAAAGGAGATTATAGGCGCTGAAGCTTTCTTT
v_call: TRBV18; clone_size: -; j_call: TRBJ2-7; d_call: -; cdr3_aa: CASSPGQEDEQYF; cdr3_nt: TGTGCCAGCTCACCGGGCCAGGAGGACGAGCAGTACTTC
v_call: TRBV29-1; clone_size: many; j_call: TRBJ2-3; d_call: -; cdr3_aa: CSVVQGSDTQYF; cdr3_nt: TGCAGCGTTGTTCAGGGGTCAGATACGCAGTATTTT
v_call: TRBV20-1; clone_size: many; j_call: TRBJ1-5; d_call: -; cdr3_aa: CSARSRGFGGQPQHF; cdr3_nt: TGCAGTGCTAGAAGTCGGGGATTCGGTGGTCAGCCCCAGCATTTT
v_call: TRBV20-1; clone_size: many; j_call: TRBJ2-7; d_call: TRBD1; cdr3_aa: CSARTNPGQGVTRSSYEQYF; cdr3_nt: TGCAGTGCTAGGACCAACCCGGGACAGGGGGTTACCAGGAGCTCCTACGAGCAGTACTTC
v_call: TRBV29-1; clone_size: many; j_call: TRBJ1-1; d_call: -; cdr3_aa: CSGSSRNKVNTEAFF; cdr3_nt: TGCAGCGGATCATCCAGGAATAAGGTGAACACTGAAGCTTTCTTT
v_call: TRBV6-2/TRBV6-3; clone_size: many; j_call: TRBJ2-1; d_call: TRBD2; cdr3_aa: CASTWSGGTDEQFF; cdr3_nt: TGTGCCAGCACCTGGAGCGGGGGGACGGATGAGCAGTTCTTC
v_call: TRBV27; clone_size: many; j_call: TRBJ1-3; d_call: TRBD1; cdr3_aa: CASRGTVSGNTIYF; cdr3_nt: TGTGCCAGCAGAGGGACAGTCTCTGGAAACACCATATATTTT
v_call: TRBV28; clone_size: -; j_call: TRBJ2-7; d_call: TRBD2; cdr3_aa: CASSLLGGTSGTYEQYF; cdr3_nt: TGTGCCAGCAGTTTATTAGGCGGGACTAGCGGGACCTACGAGCAGTACTTC